This paragraph reports one TCR beta chain. It has no known antigen specificity. No much larger clone is present one base from it, and per-base qualities are unavailable. This specimen's time point label, per the study, means: sample taken at primary tumor resection. Samples were obtained from 72 patients with early-stage, untreated non-small cell lung cancer from the lung TRACERx cohort. Whole RNA extracted from tumor and nontumor lung tissue, or from cryopreserved PBMC samples, was used for TCR sequencing without cell sorting. Patients were selected for TCR sequencing only if sufficient RNA was available from at least two tumor regions. Before selection, tumor and adjacent nontumor lung specimens were reviewed by a lung pathologist. Trimming takes 0 bases from V and 0 bases from J, and the germline ends sit 6 bases apart. Including cysteine and phenylalanine, the CDR3 has 15 amino acids. Only the CDR3 portion is preserved as DNA: 45 bases, with reading frame beginning at the first base. CDR1 MNHNY and CDR2 SVGAGI are derived from the germline V gene (reference sequence).

This record belongs to a study of spatial heterogeneity in lung cancer (dated by TCRdb to about 2019). Regarding the complete study: More beta-chain than alpha-chain transcripts were consistently detected, likely reflecting higher beta-chain transcript abundance. In tumor regions, TCR transcript counts showed a strong correlation with a T cell transcriptional module score derived from matched bulk RNA-seq. In the raw uncorrected reads, each unique combination of TCR and UMI appeared on average more than ten times. In non-small cell lung cancer, the study made a quantitative comparison of TCR alpha and beta repertoires among multiple tumor regions, matched nontumor lung and blood. The study linked features of the TCR repertoire to counts of nonsynonymous mutations, which were determined by whole-exome sequencing of tumor tissue. At surgery, about 210 tumor regions, approximately 64 matched nontumor lung samples and 45 to 60 PBMC samples were TCR-sequenced for both alpha and beta chains. Overall study outcomes, separate from this receptor: Additional single-cell paired TCR alpha and beta sequencing was considered necessary to confirm, at a functional level, the hypothesis that regional TCRs recognize regional mutations. TCR-seq coverage of tumor T cells was estimated at only roughly 6.5% for alpha chains and 13% to 15% for beta chains. Counts of ubiquitous and regional expanded TCRs were found to correlate with counts of ubiquitous and regional nonsynonymous mutations, respectively. The tumor nonsynonymous mutation count correlated with the number of expanded alpha and beta TCRs within the tumor.

Library construction relied on 5' RACE. These reads were obtained on a NextSeq 500. The TCR library protocol attached a unique molecular identifier to each TCR cDNA molecule to allow correction of PCR and sequencing errors. Per the authors' processing: Decombinator tools were used for TCR identification, UMI-based error correction and CDR3 extraction. TCRs above a frequency of 2 per 1,000, corresponding to the top 1% of the tumor frequency distribution, were defined as expanded. Expanded tumor TCRs were classed as regional if statistically deemed absent (corrected P<0.05) from at least one tumor region, otherwise ubiquitous. Each repertoire was subsampled 100 times to 5,000 TCRs, after which Renyi diversity was computed with the R vegan package. CDR3 similarity networks were built from amino acid triplet string-kernel similarity, with CDR3s being connected when pairwise similarity was above 0.82. TCRdb reran the public reads through fastp at Q25 and MiXCR, keeping productive beta chains. Every distinct CDR3 protein forms one entry, paired with its most common genes and DNA. None of the V and J calls come from the authors' own analysis; TCRdb made them. The sample table shows about 4,900 distinct CDR3 sequences, and 22% are seen once. About 9.2% of the sample lies in the top ten.

The receptor was derived from a male donor with early-stage non-small cell lung cancer. The chain employs TRBV6-6 and TRBJ1-3; TRBD1 might be the D gene, on 5 matching bases. The sample in question was lung tumor tissue, obtained at surgery. The CDR3 region: CASSYSGGSGNTIYF. The DNA sequence is given as TGTGCCAGCAGTTACTCTGGGGGCTCTGGAAACACCATATATTTT.